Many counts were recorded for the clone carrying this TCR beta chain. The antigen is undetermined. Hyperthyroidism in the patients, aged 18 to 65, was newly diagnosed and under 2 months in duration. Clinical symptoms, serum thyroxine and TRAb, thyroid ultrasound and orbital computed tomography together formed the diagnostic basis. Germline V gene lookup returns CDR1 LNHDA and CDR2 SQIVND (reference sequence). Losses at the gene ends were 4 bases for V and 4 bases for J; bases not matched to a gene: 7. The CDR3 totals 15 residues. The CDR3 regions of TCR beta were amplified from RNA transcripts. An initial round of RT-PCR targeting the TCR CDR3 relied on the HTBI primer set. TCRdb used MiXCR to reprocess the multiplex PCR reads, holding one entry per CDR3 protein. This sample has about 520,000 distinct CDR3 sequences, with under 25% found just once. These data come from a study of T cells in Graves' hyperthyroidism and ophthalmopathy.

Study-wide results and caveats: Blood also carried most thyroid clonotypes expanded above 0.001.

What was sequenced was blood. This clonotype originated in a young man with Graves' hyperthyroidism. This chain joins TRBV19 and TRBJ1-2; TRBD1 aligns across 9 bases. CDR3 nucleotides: TGTGCCAGTAGTACCGGGACAGGGCTCCTCTATGGCTACACCTTC. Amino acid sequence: CASSTGTGLLYGYTF.